A selection of T cell receptor beta chains follows, all from one sample in a study of blood T cell repertoires in COVID-19. Measured with immunoSEQ multiplex PCR; TCRdb has only the in-frame clones, and not every one. The repertoire has 200,000 to 250,000 clones, approximately 79% of them found once; the top ten carry roughly 4%. The sample taken for sequencing was peripheral blood. The receptors come from a woman between 40 and 55 years old with active or convalescent COVID-19. CDR3s include the opening cysteine and the closing phenylalanine or tryptophan. D genes are given only for firm matches. Not every row has a clone size; where given, it reads once, few, many or a size class.

v_gene	j_gene	abundance	d_gene	CDR3nt	CDR3aa
TRBV11-2	TRBJ2-2	.	TRBD2	TGTGCCAGCAGCTTAGGCGCGGGGGGGCAGGCCACCGGGGAGCTGTTTTTT	CASSLGAGGQATGELFF
TRBV9	TRBJ1-2	.	TRBD1	TGTGCCAGCAGCTTAGGTCCAATGGCAGGGGGATATGGCTACACCTTC	CASSLGPMAGGYGYTF
TRBV5-1	TRBJ2-5	.	.	TGCGCCAGCAGCTTGGGGGCAGGAGGTCGAGAGACCCAGTACTTC	CASSLGAGGRETQYF
TRBV2	TRBJ1-2	.	TRBD1	TGTGCCAGCAGTGAAGCCGTGACAGGGTCTGGCTACACCTTC	CASSEAVTGSGYTF
TRBV15	TRBJ1-5	.	.	TGTGCCACCAGCAGAGAGCGGGATCAGCCCCAGCATTTT	CATSRERDQPQHF
TRBV28	TRBJ1-2	.	TRBD1	TGTGCCAGCCGCGGGATGATAGGGGGCAATTATGGCTACACCTTC	CASRGMIGGNYGYTF
TRBV7-2	TRBJ2-3	.	TRBD2	TGTGCCAGCAGCTTAGTGAGGGCTAGCGGGGGGAGAGGGGATACGCAGTATTTT	CASSLVRASGGRGDTQYF
TRBV10-3	TRBJ1-1	.	.	TGTGCCATCAGTGGCCGCCGCGGACACCCGATTGAAGCTTTCTTT	CAISGRRGHPIEAFF
TRBV9	TRBJ1-2	.	.	TGTGCCAGCAGTCCCGACAGGAACTATGGCTACACCTTC	CASSPDRNYGYTF
TRBV9	TRBJ2-3	.	TRBD2	TGTGCCAGCAGCCCCCAGAGCGGAGCGGGGGGGCTGTATACGCAGTATTTT	CASSPQSGAGGLYTQYF
TRBV6-2/TRBV6-3	TRBJ2-7	.	.	TGTGCCAGCAGTTACTCGAAGGGCAGGGGTCCCTACGAGCAGTACTTC	CASSYSKGRGPYEQYF
TRBV3-1/TRBV3-2	TRBJ2-2	few	.	TGTGCCAGCAGCCAGGCGGCTAGTGGCGGGGAGCTGTTTTTT	CASSQAASGGELFF
TRBV28	TRBJ1-2	.	TRBD1	TGTGCCAGCAGTTTTCCCCCGGGACAGGGGAACTATGGCTACACCTTC	CASSFPPGQGNYGYTF
TRBV9	TRBJ1-3	.	.	TGTGCCAGCAGCGTACAGGGCGTCGGAAACACCATATATTTT	CASSVQGVGNTIYF
TRBV11-3	TRBJ2-7	.	TRBD1	TGTGCCAGCAGCCCGAGGACAGGGAAAGGCCACGAGCAGTACTTC	CASSPRTGKGHEQYF
TRBV18	TRBJ2-3	.	.	TGTGCCAGCTCCGCTGGGGACTCTCGTAGCACAGATACGCAGTATTTT	CASSAGDSRSTDTQYF
TRBV7-6	TRBJ1-5	.	.	TGTGCCAGCAGCTTAGATCGGGCGGGGGACCAGCCCCAGCATTTT	CASSLDRAGDQPQHF
TRBV5-6	TRBJ1-2	.	TRBD1	TGTGCCAGCTCGGGGACAGGAGATAACTATGGCTACACCTTC	CASSGTGDNYGYTF
TRBV7-4	TRBJ2-2	.	.	TGTGCCAGCAGCTTATGGCACAGGAACACCGGGGAGCTGTTTTTT	CASSLWHRNTGELFF
TRBV3-1/TRBV3-2	TRBJ1-4	few	TRBD1	TGTGCCAGCAGCCACCCGACAGGGGGGCATGAAAAACTGTTTTTT	CASSHPTGGHEKLFF
TRBV11-1	TRBJ2-3	.	.	TGTGCCAGCAGCCCCGACAGGTATGCTGGCACAGATACGCAGTATTTT	CASSPDRYAGTDTQYF
TRBV7-9	TRBJ1-4	.	.	TGTGCCAGCAGCTTATCGGCAACTAATGAAAAACTGTTTTTT	CASSLSATNEKLFF
TRBV29-1	TRBJ1-2	.	.	TGCAGCGTTTCCGGGAGGGGTGGCTACACCTTC	CSVSGRGGYTF
TRBV6-5	TRBJ1-3	.	.	TGTGCCAGCACCCTATCTGGAAACACCATATATTTT	CASTLSGNTIYF
TRBV19	TRBJ1-2	few	TRBD1	TGTGCCAGTAGTCCCTTTGGGCAGGGGGTATCCTATGGCTACACCTTC	CASSPFGQGVSYGYTF
TRBV5-5	TRBJ1-3	.	TRBD1	TGTGCCAGCAGCTTGGGGACAGGGCGAAACACCATATATTTT	CASSLGTGRNTIYF
TRBV5-1	TRBJ1-4	.	.	TGCGCCAGCAGCTTACCGGGAGAAGACCTGTTTTTT	CASSLPGEDLFF
TRBV28	TRBJ1-3	few	.	TGTGCCAGCAGTTTTGAGGCCTCTTCGGGGGACACCATATATTTT	CASSFEASSGDTIYF
TRBV5-4	TRBJ1-2	few	.	TGTGCCAGCAGCTCGAGAACAGGGAACGACTATGGCTACACCTTC	CASSSRTGNDYGYTF
TRBV5-1	TRBJ2-1	.	TRBD1	TGCGCCAGCAGCTTGGTTGTCGGGACAGGGGCGAATGAGCAGTTCTTC	CASSLVVGTGANEQFF
TRBV11-1	TRBJ1-6	few	.	TGTGCCAGCAGCTTAAACGGGAAATATAATTCACCCCTCCACTTT	CASSLNGKYNSPLHF
TRBV4-1	TRBJ2-7	.	TRBD1	TGCGCCAGCAGCCAACCGGGACAGGGGGCCTACGAGCAGTACTTC	CASSQPGQGAYEQYF
TRBV3-1/TRBV3-2	TRBJ1-2	few	.	TGTGCCAGCAGCCAAGGATCGGTGGCTAACTATGGCTACACCTTC	CASSQGSVANYGYTF
TRBV28	TRBJ2-7	.	.	TGTGCCAGCAGTTTAGAAGGCGGCTCCTACGAGCAGTACTTC	CASSLEGGSYEQYF
TRBV28	TRBJ2-1	.	TRBD1	TGTGCCAGCAGTTCCTCCCCGGGACAGAATTACTACAATGAGCAGTTCTTC	CASSSSPGQNYYNEQFF
TRBV7-9	TRBJ2-5	.	.	TGTGCCAGCAGCTCCGAGAGCGGACCACAAGAGACCCAGTACTTC	CASSSESGPQETQYF
TRBV12-5	TRBJ2-5	.	.	TGTGCTAGTGGTACGGAGGGGATCTTCCAAGAGACCCAGTACTTC	CASGTEGIFQETQYF
TRBV7-9	TRBJ2-1	.	.	TGTGCCAGCAGCTTAGATTTGGCGGTCAATGAGCAGTTCTTC	CASSLDLAVNEQFF
TRBV7-9	TRBJ1-2	few	TRBD1	TGTGCCAGCAGTCGGTCACCAGGACAGGGGACCTATGGCTACACCTTC	CASSRSPGQGTYGYTF
TRBV5-4	TRBJ1-4	.	.	TGTGCCAGCAGCTCCGGGGGATGGGACGAAAAACTGTTTTTT	CASSSGGWDEKLFF
TRBV4-1	TRBJ1-4	.	.	TGCGCCAGCAGCCAAGAGGGAGCAACTAATGAAAAACTGTTTTTT	CASSQEGATNEKLFF
TRBV30	TRBJ1-1	few	.	TGTGCCTGGAACCAAGGGAGAAACACTGAAGCTTTCTTT	CAWNQGRNTEAFF
TRBV6-5	TRBJ1-5	.	TRBD1	TGTGCCAGCAGTAACAGGGGAAAATTGTCCCAGCATTTT	CASSNRGKLSQHF
TRBV6-5	TRBJ1-4	.	TRBD1	TGTGCCAGCAGCCTACAGGGGGCAGGCGAAAAACTGTTTTTT	CASSLQGAGEKLFF
TRBV11-2	TRBJ2-4	.	.	TGTGCCAGCAGCTTAGGCCCATCCAGGGGAAACATTCAGTACTTC	CASSLGPSRGNIQYF
TRBV27	TRBJ2-1	.	.	TGTGCCAGCAGTCCAAGACTATCCGGCAATGAGCAGTTCTTC	CASSPRLSGNEQFF
TRBV6-5	TRBJ2-1	.	.	TGTGCCAGCAGTCATAGTGGCGGGGTTGAGCAGTTCTTC	CASSHSGGVEQFF
TRBV7-3	TRBJ2-1	.	.	TGTGCCAGCAGCAACTCCCCCGGGGTTAACAATGAGCAGTTCTTC	CASSNSPGVNNEQFF
TRBV12-3/TRBV12-4	TRBJ2-2	.	.	TGTGCCAGCAGTCCTAGGAGCCCCGGGGAGCTGTTTTTT	CASSPRSPGELFF